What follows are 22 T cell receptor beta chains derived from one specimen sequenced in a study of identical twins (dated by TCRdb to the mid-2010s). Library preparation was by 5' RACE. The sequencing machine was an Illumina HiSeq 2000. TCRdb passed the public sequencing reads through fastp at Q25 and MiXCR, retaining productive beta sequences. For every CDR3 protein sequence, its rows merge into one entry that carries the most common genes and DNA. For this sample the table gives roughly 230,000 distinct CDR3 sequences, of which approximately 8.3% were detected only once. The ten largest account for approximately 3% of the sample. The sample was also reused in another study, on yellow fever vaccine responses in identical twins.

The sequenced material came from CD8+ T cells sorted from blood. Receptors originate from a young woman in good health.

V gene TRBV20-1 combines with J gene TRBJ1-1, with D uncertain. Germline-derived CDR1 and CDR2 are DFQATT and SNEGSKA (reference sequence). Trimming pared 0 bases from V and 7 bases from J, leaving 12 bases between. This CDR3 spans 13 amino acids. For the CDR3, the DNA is TGCAGTGCTAGAGATTTCGAAGCCAGTGAAGCTTTCTTT. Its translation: CSARDFEASEAFF.

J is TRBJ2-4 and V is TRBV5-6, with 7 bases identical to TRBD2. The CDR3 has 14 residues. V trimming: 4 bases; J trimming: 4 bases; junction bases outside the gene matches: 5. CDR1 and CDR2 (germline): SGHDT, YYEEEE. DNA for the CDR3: TGTGCCAGCAGCCCCGGACTAGATAAAAACATTCAGTACTTC. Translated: CASSPGLDKNIQYF.

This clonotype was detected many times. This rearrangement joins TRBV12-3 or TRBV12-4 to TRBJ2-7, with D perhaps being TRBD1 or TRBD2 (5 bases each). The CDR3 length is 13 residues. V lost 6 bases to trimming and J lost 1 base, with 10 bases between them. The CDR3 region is CASSRDDSYEQYF. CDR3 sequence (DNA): TGTGCCAGCAGCCGGGACGATTCCTACGAGCAGTACTTC.

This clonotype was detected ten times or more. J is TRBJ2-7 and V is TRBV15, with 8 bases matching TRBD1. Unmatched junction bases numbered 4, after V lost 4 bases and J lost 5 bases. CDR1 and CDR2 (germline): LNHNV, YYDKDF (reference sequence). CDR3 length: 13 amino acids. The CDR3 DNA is TGTGCCACCAGCACCCCAGGGGGCGACGAGCAGTACTTC. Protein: CATSTPGGDEQYF. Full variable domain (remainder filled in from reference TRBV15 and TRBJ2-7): DAMVIQNPRYQVTQFGKPVTLSCSQTLNHNVMYWYQQKSSQAPKLLFHYYDKDFNNEADTPDNFQSRRPNTSFCFLDIRSPGLGDTAMYLCATSTPGGDEQYFGPGTRLTVT.

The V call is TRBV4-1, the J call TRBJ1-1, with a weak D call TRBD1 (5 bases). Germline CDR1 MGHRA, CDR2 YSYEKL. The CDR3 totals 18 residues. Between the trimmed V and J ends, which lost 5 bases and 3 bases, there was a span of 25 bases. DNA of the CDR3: TGCGCCAGCAGCGAAATTTCAGGGAATAAGGGGTTGTACACTGAAGCTTTCTTT. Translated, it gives CASSEISGNKGLYTEAFF.

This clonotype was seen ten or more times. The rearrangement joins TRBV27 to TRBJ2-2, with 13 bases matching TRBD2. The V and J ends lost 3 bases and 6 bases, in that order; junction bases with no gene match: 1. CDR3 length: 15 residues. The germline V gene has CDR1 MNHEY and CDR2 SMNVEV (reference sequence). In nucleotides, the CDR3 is TGTGCCAGCAGTTTTGGGACTAGCGGGGCCGGGGAGCTGTTTTTT. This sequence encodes CASSFGTSGAGELFF.

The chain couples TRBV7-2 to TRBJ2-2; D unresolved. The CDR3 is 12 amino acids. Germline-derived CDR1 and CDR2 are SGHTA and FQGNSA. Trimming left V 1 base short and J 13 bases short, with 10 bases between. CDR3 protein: CASSLGQGLLFF. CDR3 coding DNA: TGTGCCAGCAGCTTAGGCCAAGGGTTGCTGTTTTTT.

The CDR3 nucleotides read TGTGCCAGCAGCTTGTCTTCTCGGGGGACAGATACGCAGTATTTT. Encoded protein: CASSLSSRGTDTQYF. This sequence joins TRBV5-8 and TRBJ2-3; tentative D call: TRBD2 (6 bases). The CDR3 consists of 15 residues. Germline CDR1 is SGHTS and CDR2 is YDEGEE. Trimming stripped 1 base from V and 3 bases from J, with 12 bases between.

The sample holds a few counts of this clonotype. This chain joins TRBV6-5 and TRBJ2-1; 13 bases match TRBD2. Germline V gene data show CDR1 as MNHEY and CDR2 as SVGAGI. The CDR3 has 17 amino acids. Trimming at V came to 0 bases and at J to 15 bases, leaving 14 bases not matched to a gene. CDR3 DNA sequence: TGTGCCAGCAGTTACTCTCCCGGACTAGCGGGAGCCTGCCGAGGGTTCTTC. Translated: CASSYSPGLAGACRGFF.

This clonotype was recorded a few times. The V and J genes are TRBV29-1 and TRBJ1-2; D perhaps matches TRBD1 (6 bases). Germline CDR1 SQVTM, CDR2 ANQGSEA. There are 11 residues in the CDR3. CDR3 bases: TGCAGTACCCGGGGGGGCAATGGCTACACCTTC. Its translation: CSTRGGNGYTF.

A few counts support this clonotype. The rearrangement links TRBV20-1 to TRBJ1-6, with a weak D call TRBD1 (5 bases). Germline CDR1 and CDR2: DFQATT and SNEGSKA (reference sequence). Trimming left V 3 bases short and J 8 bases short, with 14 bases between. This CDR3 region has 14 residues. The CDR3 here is CSASSGQEYSPLHF. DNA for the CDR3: TGCAGTGCTAGTTCTGGACAAGAATATTCACCCCTCCACTTT.

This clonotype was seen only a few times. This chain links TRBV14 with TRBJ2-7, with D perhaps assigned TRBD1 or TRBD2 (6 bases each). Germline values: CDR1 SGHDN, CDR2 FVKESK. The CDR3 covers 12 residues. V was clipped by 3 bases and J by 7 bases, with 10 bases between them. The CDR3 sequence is CASSQQGREQYF. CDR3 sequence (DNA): TGTGCCAGCAGCCAGCAGGGGAGGGAGCAGTACTTC.

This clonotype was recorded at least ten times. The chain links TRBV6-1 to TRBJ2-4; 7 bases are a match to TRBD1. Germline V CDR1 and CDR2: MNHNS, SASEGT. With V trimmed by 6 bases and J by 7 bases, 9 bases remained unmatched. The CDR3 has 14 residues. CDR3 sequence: CASSETGIGNIQYF. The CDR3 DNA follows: TGTGCCAGCAGCGAGACAGGGATAGGTAACATTCAGTACTTC.

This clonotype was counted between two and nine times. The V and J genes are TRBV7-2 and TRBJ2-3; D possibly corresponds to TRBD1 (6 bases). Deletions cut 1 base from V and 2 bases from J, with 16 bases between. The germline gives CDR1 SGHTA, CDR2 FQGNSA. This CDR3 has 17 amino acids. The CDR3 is CASSLVLTGLATDTQYF. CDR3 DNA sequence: TGTGCCAGCAGCTTAGTCCTTACAGGGCTGGCCACAGATACGCAGTATTTT.

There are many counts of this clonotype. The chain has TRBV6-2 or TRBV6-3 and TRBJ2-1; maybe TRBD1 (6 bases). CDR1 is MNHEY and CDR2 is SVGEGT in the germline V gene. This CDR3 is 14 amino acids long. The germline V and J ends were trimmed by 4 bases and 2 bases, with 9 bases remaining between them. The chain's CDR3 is CASSSYRAYNEQFF. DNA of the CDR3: TGTGCCAGCAGTTCTTACAGGGCCTACAATGAGCAGTTCTTC.

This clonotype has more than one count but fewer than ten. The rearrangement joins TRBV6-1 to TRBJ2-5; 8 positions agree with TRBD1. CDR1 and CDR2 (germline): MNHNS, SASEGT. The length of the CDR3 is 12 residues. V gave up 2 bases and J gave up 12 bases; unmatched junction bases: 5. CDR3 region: CASSEMGTGKYF. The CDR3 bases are TGTGCCAGCAGTGAAATGGGGACAGGAAAGTACTTC.

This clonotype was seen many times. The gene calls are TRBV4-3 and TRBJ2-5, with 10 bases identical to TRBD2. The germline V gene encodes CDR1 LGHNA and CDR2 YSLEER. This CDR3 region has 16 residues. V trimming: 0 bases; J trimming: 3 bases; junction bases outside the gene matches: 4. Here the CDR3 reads CASSQDPLAGEETQYF. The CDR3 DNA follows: TGCGCCAGCAGCCAAGACCCCCTAGCGGGAGAAGAGACCCAGTACTTC.

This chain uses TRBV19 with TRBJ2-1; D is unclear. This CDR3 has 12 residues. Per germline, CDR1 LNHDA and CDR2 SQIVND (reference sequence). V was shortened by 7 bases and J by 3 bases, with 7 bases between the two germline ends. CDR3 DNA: TGTGCCAGTATGAAGGACTACAATGAGCAGTTCTTC. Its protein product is CASMKDYNEQFF.

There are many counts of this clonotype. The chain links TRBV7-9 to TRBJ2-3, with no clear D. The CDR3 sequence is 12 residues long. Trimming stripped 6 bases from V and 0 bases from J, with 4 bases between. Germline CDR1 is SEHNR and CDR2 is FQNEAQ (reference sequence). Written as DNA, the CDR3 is TGTGCCAGCAGTTACAGCACAGATACGCAGTATTTT. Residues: CASSYSTDTQYF. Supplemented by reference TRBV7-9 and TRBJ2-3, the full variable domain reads DTGVSQNPRHKITKRGQNVTFRCDPISEHNRLYWYRQTLGQGPEFLTYFQNEAQLEKSRLLSDRFSAERPKGSFSTLEIQRTEQGDSAMYLCASSYSTDTQYFGPGTRLTVL.

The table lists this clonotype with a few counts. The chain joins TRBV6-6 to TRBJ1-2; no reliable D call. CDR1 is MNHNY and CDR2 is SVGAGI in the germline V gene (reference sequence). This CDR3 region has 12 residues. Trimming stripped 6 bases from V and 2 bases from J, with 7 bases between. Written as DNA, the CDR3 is TGTGCCAGCAGCCACGACAACTATGGCTACACCTTC. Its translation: CASSHDNYGYTF.

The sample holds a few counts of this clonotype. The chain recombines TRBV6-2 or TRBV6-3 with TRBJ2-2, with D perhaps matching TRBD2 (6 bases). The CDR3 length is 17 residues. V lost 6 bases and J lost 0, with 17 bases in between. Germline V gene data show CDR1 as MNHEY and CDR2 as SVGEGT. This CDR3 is CASSWGGNLANTGELFF. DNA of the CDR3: TGTGCCAGCAGCTGGGGAGGAAACCTTGCGAACACCGGGGAGCTGTTTTTT.

The CDR3 DNA follows: TGCGCCAGCAGCCAGCGGATCTCCTACGAGCAGTACTTC. Translating it yields CASSQRISYEQYF. V is TRBV4-3 and J is TRBJ2-7, with D uncertain. Between the trimmed V and J ends, which lost 3 bases and 0 bases, there was a span of 6 bases. The CDR3 extends over 13 amino acids. The germline V gene encodes CDR1 LGHNA and CDR2 YSLEER.